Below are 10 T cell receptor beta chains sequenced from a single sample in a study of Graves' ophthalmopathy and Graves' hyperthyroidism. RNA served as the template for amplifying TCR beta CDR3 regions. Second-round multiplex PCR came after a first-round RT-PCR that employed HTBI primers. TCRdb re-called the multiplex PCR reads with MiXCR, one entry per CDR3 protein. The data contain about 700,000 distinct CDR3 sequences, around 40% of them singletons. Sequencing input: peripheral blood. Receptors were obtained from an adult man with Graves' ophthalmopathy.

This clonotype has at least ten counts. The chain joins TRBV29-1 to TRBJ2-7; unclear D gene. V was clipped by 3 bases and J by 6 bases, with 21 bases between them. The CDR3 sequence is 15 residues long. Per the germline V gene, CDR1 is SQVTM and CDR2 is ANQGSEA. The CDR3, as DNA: TGCAGCGTTGAGGGATCTGGGTCCCCATCTGGCGAGCAGTACTTC. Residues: CSVEGSGSPSGEQYF.

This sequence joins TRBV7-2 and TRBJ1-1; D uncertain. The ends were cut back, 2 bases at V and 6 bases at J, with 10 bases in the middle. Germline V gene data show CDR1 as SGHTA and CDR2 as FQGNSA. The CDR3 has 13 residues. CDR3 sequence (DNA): TGTGCCAGCAGCTTAACTTGGGCCTCTGAAGCTTTCTTT. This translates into CASSLTWASEAFF.

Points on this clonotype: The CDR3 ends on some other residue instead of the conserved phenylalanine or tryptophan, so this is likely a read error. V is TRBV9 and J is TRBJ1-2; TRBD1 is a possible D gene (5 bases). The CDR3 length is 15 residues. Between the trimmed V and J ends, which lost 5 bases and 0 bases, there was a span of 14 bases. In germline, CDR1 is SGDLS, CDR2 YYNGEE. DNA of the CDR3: TGTGCCAGCAGACCCTCGCAGGGTGCTAACTATGGCTACACCCTC. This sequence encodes CASRPSQGANYGYTL.

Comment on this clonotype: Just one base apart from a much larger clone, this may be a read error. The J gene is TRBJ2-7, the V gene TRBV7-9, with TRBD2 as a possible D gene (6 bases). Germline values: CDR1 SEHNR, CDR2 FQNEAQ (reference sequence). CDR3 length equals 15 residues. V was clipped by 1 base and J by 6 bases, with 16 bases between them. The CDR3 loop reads CASSLGGGSPCEQYF. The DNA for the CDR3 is TGTGCCAGCAGCTTAGGGGGAGGTAGTCCATGCGAGCAGTACTTC.

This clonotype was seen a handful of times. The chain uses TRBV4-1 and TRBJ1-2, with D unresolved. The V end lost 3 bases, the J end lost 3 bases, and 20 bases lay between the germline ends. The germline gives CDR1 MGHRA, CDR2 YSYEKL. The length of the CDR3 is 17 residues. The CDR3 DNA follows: TGCGCCAGCAGCCATTCAAGCGGCAATCCCGGGGACTATGGCTACACCTTC. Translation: CASSHSSGNPGDYGYTF.

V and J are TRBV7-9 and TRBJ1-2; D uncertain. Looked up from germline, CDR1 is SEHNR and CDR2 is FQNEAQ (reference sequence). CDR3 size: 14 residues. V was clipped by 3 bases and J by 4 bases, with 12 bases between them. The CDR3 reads CASSFQRAAYGYTF. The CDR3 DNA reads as TGTGCCAGCAGCTTTCAACGGGCTGCCTATGGCTACACCTTC.

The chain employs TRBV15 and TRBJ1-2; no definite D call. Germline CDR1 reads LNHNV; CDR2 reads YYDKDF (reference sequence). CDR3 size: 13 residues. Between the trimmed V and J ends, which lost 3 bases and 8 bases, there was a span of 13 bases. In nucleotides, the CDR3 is TGTGCCACCAGCAGCCTGGACCGTGCGGGCTACACCTTC. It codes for CATSSLDRAGYTF.

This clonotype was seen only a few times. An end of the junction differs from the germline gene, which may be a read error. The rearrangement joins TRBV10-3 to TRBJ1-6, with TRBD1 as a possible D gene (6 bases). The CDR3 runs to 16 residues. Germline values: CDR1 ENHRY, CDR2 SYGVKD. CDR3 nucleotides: TGTGCCAGCAGTTCGTTTACAGGGCCGCGAAATTCACCCCTCCACTTT. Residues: CASSSFTGPRNSPLHF.

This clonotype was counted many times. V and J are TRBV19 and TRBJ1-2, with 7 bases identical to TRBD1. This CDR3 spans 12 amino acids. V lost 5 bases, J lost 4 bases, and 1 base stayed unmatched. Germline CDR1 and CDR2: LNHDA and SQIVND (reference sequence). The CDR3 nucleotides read TGTGCCAGTAGTGGACAGGTCTATGGCTACACCTTC. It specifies CASSGQVYGYTF.

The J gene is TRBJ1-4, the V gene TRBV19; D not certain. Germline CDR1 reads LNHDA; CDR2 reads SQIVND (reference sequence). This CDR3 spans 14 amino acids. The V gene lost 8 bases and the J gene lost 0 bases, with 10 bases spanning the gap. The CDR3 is CASHFGATNEKLFF. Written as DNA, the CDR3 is TGTGCCAGTCATTTCGGGGCAACTAATGAAAAACTGTTTTTT.